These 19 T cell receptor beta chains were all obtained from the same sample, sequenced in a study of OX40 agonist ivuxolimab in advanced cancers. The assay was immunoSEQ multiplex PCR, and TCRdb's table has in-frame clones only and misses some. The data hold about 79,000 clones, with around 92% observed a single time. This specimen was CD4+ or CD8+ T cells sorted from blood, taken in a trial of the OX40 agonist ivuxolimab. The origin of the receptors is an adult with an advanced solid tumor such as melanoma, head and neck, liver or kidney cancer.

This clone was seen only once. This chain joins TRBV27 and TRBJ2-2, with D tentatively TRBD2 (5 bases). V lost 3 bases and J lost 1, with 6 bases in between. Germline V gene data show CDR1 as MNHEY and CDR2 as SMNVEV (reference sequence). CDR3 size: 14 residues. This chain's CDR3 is CASSFRGNTGELFF. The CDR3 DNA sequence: TGTGCCAGCAGTTTTCGGGGGAACACCGGGGAGCTGTTTTTT.

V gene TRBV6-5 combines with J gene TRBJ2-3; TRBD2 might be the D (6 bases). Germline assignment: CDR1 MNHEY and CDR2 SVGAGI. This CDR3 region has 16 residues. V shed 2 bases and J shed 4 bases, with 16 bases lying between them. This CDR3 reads CASSYILNGRPDTQYF. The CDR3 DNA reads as TGTGCCAGCAGTTACATACTCAACGGGAGACCAGATACGCAGTATTTT.

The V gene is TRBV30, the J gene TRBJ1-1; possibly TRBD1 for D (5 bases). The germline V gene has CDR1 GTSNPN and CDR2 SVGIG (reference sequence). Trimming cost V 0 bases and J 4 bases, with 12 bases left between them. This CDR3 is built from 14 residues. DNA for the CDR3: TGTGCCTGGAGTGTAAAGTCTGGGGGCACTGAAGCTTTCTTT. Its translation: CAWSVKSGGTEAFF.

DNA of the CDR3: TGTGCCAGCAGTCGACGTAATCAGCCCCAGCATTTT. As protein: CASSRRNQPQHF. The genes are TRBV7-8 and TRBJ1-5; D not certain. V lost 6 bases to trimming and J lost 4 bases, with 7 bases between them. Germline V gene data show CDR1 as SGHVS and CDR2 as FQNEAQ. This CDR3 is 12 amino acids long. Complete variable domain (other parts from reference TRBV7-8 and TRBJ1-5): GAGVSQSPRYKVAKRGQDVALRCDPISGHVSLFWYQQALGQGPEFLTYFQNEAQLDKSGLPSDRFFAERPEGSVSTLKIQRTQQEDSAVYLCASSRRNQPQHFGDGTRLSIL.

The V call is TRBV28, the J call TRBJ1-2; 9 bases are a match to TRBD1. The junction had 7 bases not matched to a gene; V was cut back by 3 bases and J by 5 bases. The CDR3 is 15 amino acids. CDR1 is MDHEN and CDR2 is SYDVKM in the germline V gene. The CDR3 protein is CASSFWDRVGYGYTF. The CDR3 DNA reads TGTGCCAGCAGTTTCTGGGACAGGGTAGGGTATGGCTACACCTTC.

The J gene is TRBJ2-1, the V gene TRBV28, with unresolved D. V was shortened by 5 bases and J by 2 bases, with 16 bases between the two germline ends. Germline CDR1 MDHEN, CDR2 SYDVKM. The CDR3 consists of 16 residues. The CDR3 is CASSPARDPPYNEQFF. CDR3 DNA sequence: TGTGCCAGCAGTCCAGCTAGAGACCCCCCCTACAATGAGCAGTTCTTC.

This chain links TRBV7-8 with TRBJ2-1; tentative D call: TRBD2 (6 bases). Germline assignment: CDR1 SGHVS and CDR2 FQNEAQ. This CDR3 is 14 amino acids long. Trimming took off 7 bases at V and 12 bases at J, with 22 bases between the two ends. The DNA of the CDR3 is TGTGCCAGCATTAGGAGCGGAGGCTCCGGGGGGCAGTTCTTC. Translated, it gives CASIRSGGSGGQFF.

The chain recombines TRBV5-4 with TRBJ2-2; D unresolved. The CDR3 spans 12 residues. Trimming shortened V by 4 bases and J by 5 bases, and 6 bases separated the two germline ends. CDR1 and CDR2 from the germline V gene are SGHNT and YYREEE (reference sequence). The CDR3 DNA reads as TGTGCCAGCAGCCCTCAAACCGGGGAGCTGTTTTTT. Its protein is CASSPQTGELFF.

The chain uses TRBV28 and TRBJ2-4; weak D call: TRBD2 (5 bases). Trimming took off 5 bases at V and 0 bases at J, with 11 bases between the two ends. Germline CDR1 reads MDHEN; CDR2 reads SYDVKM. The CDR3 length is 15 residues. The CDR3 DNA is TGTGCCAGCAGTCCCACGGGAATAGCCAAAAACATTCAGTACTTC. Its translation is CASSPTGIAKNIQYF.

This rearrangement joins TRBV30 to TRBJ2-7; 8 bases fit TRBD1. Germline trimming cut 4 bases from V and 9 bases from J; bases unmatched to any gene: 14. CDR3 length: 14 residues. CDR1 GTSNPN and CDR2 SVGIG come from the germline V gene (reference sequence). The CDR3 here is CAWTPEDRVYRQYF. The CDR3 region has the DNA TGTGCCTGGACCCCGGAGGACAGGGTATATAGGCAGTACTTC.

CDR3 residues: CASSSDRGDIQYF. The CDR3 region has the DNA TGTGCCAGCAGTTCGGACAGGGGAGACATTCAGTACTTC. The V gene is TRBV11-3, the J gene TRBJ2-4; TRBD1 matches at 9 bases. The CDR3 sequence is 13 residues long. Losses at the gene ends were 6 bases for V and 8 bases for J; bases not matched to a gene: 5. The germline gives CDR1 SGHNT, CDR2 YENEEA.

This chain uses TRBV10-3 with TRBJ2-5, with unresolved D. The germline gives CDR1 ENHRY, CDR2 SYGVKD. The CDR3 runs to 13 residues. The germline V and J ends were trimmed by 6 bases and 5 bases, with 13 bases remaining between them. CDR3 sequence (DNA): TGTGCCATCAGGGGCCAGCCTCTGGAGACCCAGTACTTC. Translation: CAIRGQPLETQYF.

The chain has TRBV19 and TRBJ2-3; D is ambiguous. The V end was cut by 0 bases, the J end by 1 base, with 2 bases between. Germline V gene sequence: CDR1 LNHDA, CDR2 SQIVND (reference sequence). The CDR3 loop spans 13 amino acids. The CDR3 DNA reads TGTGCCAGTAGTATAGATGGCACAGATACGCAGTATTTT. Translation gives CASSIDGTDTQYF.

The CDR3 DNA sequence: TGTGCCTGGAGTAAGACCCTTAGAGTCTACGAGCAGTACTTC. Its protein is CAWSKTLRVYEQYF. This chain joins TRBV30 and TRBJ2-7, with D hard to call. V was clipped by 2 bases and J by 3 bases, with 14 bases between them. The CDR3 totals 14 residues. Germline CDR1 reads GTSNPN; CDR2 reads SVGIG (reference sequence).

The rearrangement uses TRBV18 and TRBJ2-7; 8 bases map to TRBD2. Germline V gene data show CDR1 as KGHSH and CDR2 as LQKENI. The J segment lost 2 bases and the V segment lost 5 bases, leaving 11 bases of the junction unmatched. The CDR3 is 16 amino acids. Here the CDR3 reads CASSVTSGGGTYEQYF. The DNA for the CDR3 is TGTGCCAGCTCAGTTACTAGCGGAGGGGGGACCTACGAGCAGTACTTC.

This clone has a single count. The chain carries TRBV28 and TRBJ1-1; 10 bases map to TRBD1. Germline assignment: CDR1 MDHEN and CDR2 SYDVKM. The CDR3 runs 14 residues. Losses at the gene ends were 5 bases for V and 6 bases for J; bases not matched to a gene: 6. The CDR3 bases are TGTGCCAGCAGTCTACTCGGACAGGGGGCTGAAGCTTTCTTT. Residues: CASSLLGQGAEAFF.

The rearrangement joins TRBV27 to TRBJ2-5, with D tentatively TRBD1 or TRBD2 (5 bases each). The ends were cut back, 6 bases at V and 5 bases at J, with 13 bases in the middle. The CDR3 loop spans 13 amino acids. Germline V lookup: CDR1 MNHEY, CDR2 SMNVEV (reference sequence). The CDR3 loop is CASRVPGQETQYF. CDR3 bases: TGTGCCAGCAGGGTGCCGGGGCAGGAGACCCAGTACTTC.

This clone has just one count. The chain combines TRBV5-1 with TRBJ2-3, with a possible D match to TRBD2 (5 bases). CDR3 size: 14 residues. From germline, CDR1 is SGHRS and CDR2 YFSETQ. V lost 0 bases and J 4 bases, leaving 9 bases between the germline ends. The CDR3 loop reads CASSLGRSSDTQYF. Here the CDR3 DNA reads TGCGCCAGCAGCTTGGGGAGGTCCTCAGATACGCAGTATTTT.

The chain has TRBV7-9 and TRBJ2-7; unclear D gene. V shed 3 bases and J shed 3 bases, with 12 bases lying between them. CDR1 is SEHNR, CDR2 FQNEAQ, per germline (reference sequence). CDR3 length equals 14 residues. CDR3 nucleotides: TGTGCCAGCAGCTTGTCTGCAGCCGTCTACGAGCAGTACTTC. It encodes CASSLSAAVYEQYF.